The clone carrying this T cell receptor (beta chain) was observed a few times. The antigen is not known. The sample originates from a study of human T cells and chemical hapten exposure. Overall study findings and caveats: There was a positive correlation between PT1 expanded TCR counts and patch test score. TCRs exceeding a frequency of 1 in 1000 stayed unchanged under DPC sensitization.

Authors' processing steps: Sequenced samples showed a median of around 91,000 TCRs each, with counts running from around 24,000 to 710,000. Each CDR3 protein is one row after TCRdb ran MiXCR on the RACE reads. The V and J calls and clone size are TCRdb's, not the authors'. This table holds roughly 120,000 distinct CDR3 sequences, approximately 15% found once. This sample's time point: pre-sensitization, week 0. Treatment denoted: therapeutic diphenylcyclopropenone sensitization with weekly scalp DPC. Alopecia patients between 18 and 70 years old and suitable for DPC were used as donors. This CDR3 is 13 amino acids long. Germline V gene data show CDR1 as KGHSH and CDR2 as LQKENI. V was pared by 3 bases and J by 6 bases, with 5 bases of the junction left unmatched.

The rearrangement uses TRBV18 and TRBJ2-7; TRBD1 matches at 7 bases. This specimen was whole blood, taken in connection with sensitization to the hapten diphenylcyclopropenone (DPC). This clonotype was sampled from a woman aged 18-30 years with alopecia areata. Some clones in this sample may be carry-over from other donors' samples. The chain's CDR3 is CASSPGQTREQYF. CDR3 bases: TGTGCCAGCTCACCGGGACAGACGCGCGAGCAGTACTTC. The full variable domain, rest sourced from reference TRBV18 and TRBJ2-7, is NAGVMQNPRHLVRRRGQEARLRCSPMKGHSHVYWYRQLPEEGLKFMVYLQKENIIDESGMPKERFSAEFPKEGPSILRIQQVVRGDSAAYFCASSPGQTREQYFGPGTRLTVT.